This record looks at one T cell receptor beta chain sequence and its context. This specimen comes from a study of CD4 and CD8 cells across lung adenocarcinoma regions. Localized lung adenocarcinoma, a non-small cell lung cancer, affected the donors. The CDR3 is made up of 15 amino acids. Germline V gene data show CDR1 as MNHNS and CDR2 as SASEGT. TCRdb itself ran the PCR reads through MiXCR, one entry per CDR3 protein. The sample carries under 8,000 distinct CDR3 sequences, around half recorded once. Sequenced material: CD8+ T cells from the center of a lung tumor. This receptor was taken from a male donor with lung adenocarcinoma. The CD4 and CD8 labels of this study may be unreliable. The chain uses TRBV6-1 and TRBJ2-1, with 10 nucleotides matching TRBD2. With the DNA end fitting TRBJ2-7 better, the J assignment may be wrong. The CDR3 coding sequence is TGTGCCAGCAGTGAAAGGACTAGCGGCTCCTACGAGCAGTACTTC. This gives the protein CASSERTSGSYEQYF.